Below, one T cell receptor beta chain is given with its context. The antigen is undetermined. TCRdb fed the 5' RACE reads into MiXCR, producing one record per CDR3 protein. The repertoire holds more than 150,000 distinct CDR3 sequences, with about 22% as singletons. This record belongs to a study of T-cell memory formation after mild COVID-19. Study-wide results and caveats: Clones shrinking from day 15 to 85 showed even CD4/CD8 mixes; later expanders tilted CD4+.

V lost 5 bases and J lost 1; bases outside the gene matches: 9. Germline CDR1 PRHDT, CDR2 FYEKMQ (reference sequence). The CDR3 has 16 amino acids. V gene TRBV13 combines with J gene TRBJ2-3, with 7 bases matching TRBD1. The TCR originated in an adult woman who had mild COVID-19 (a few samples of this study predate the infection). Cell type and time point are not known. Sequencing was done on a sample of PBMCs or a T cell subset sorted from them (not recorded which). CDR3 DNA sequence: TGTGCCAGCAGCCCTAGGGACAGTGACCGCACAGATACGCAGTATTTT. It yields the protein CASSPRDSDRTDTQYF.